This T cell receptor (beta chain) stems from a study of CD8 T cell repertoires and HIV-1 epitope variants. Study-wide background: Twenty-five autologous and known Gag and Nef epitope variant peptides each stimulated T cells separately. Broader study findings: Only beta chains were identified, marking proliferation to antigen, not function.

Deletions cut 4 bases from V and 1 base from J, with 8 bases between. The germline gives CDR1 MNHNS, CDR2 SASEGT. The CDR3 spans 13 residues. Profiling relied on immunoSEQ multiplex PCR, and the TCRdb table lists in-frame clones only, not all of them. The sample includes 2,500 to 3,000 clones, around 68% of them seen just once. Turning to this clone: Its antigen is as yet unknown.

The source material was cultured CD8+ T cells derived from PBMCs. This clonotype was obtained from a male donor with HIV. The chain has TRBV6-1 and TRBJ2-7, with D uncertain. The CDR3 DNA reads TGTGCCAGCAGTGTATCAGAATCCTACGAGCAGTACTTC. This codes for CASSVSESYEQYF.